Presented here are 31 T cell receptor beta chains from one specimen sequenced in a study of shared clonotypes between healthy human individuals. Clones were read by immunoSEQ multiplex PCR, and TCRdb kept only the in-frame ones, dropping some. The data show millions of clones, about 93% seen once. It was CD45RO-negative cells, positively selected for CCR7, that made up naive CD8 cells, with terminally differentiated effector memory CD45RA+ cells excluded. Sequencing was performed on naive CD8+ T cells from PBMCs. These receptors originate from a man aged 18-30 years in good health. Some clones in this sample may be carry-over from other donors' samples.

V gene TRBV11-2 combines with J gene TRBJ2-5; 7 bases agree with TRBD1. Trimming took 0 bases from V and 4 from J; bases not matched to a gene: 5. This CDR3 has 15 residues. CDR1 is SGHAT and CDR2 is FQNNGV in the germline V gene. Here the CDR3 reads CASSLDRGNSETQYF. CDR3 sequence (DNA): TGTGCCAGCAGCTTAGACAGGGGGAACTCAGAGACCCAGTACTTC.

The chain carries TRBV5-1 and TRBJ2-3, with D possibly being TRBD2 (5 bases). Germline CDR1 SGHRS, CDR2 YFSETQ. CDR3 length equals 16 residues. Trimming cost V 4 bases and J 2 bases, with 17 bases left between them. CDR3 nucleotides: TGCGCCAGCAGCGGCCCTAGCCCGTTGCCCACAGATACGCAGTATTTT. Translating it yields CASSGPSPLPTDTQYF.

This clone was seen only once. The genes are TRBV6-5 and TRBJ1-1; D not certain. Germline lookup yields CDR1 MNHEY and CDR2 SVGAGI. V was clipped by 6 bases and J by 4 bases, with 18 bases between them. The CDR3 contains 15 residues. The CDR3 loop reads CASSLQFGISTEAFF. Written as DNA, the CDR3 is TGTGCCAGCAGCCTCCAGTTCGGGATTTCCACTGAAGCTTTCTTT.

The rearrangement links TRBV19 to TRBJ2-7; TRBD2 agrees at 7 bases. This CDR3 comprises 14 residues. The V gene end was trimmed by 6 bases and the J gene end by 4 bases; junction bases not matched to a gene: 9. Per germline, CDR1 LNHDA and CDR2 SQIVND (reference sequence). This chain's CDR3 is CASSRGPGGYEQYF. CDR3 coding DNA: TGTGCCAGTAGCCGAGGGCCCGGGGGGTACGAGCAGTACTTC.

The chain has TRBV18 and TRBJ2-7, with a tentative D call TRBD1 (6 bases). Per the germline V gene, CDR1 is KGHSH and CDR2 is LQKENI. V gave up 8 bases and J gave up 3 bases, with 20 bases separating them. The CDR3 loop spans 15 amino acids. CDR3 nucleotides: TGTGCCAGCGCGACCGGTGCCGGACAGAACTACGAGCAGTACTTC. Its translation is CASATGAGQNYEQYF.

Regarding this clone: This same CDR3 is encoded by further DNA sequences in the sample. The J gene is TRBJ2-6, the V gene TRBV4-3; 7 bases match TRBD1. With V trimmed by 3 bases and J by 4 bases, 3 bases remained unmatched. CDR1 LGHNA and CDR2 YSLEER come from the germline V gene. This CDR3 comprises 15 residues. DNA of the CDR3: TGCGCCAGCAGCCAGGGGACAGCCGGGGCCAACGTCCTGACTTTC. This codes for CASSQGTAGANVLTF.

Points on this clone: The same CDR3 is also encoded by other DNA sequences in this sample. The chain recombines TRBV28 with TRBJ1-1; unclear D gene. The germline gives CDR1 MDHEN, CDR2 SYDVKM. V was pared by 5 bases and J by 3 bases, with 10 bases between. The CDR3 is made up of 13 amino acids. CDR3 protein: CASSPPGDTEAFF. DNA for the CDR3: TGTGCCAGCAGTCCTCCCGGAGACACTGAAGCTTTCTTT.

CDR3 in DNA: TGTGCCAGTAGTATAGTTCTGACAGGGACTAGGTCCTACGAGCAGTACTTC. It is translated as CASSIVLTGTRSYEQYF. The gene calls are TRBV19 and TRBJ2-7; D is possibly TRBD2 (8 bases). V was clipped by 1 base and J by 1 base, with 17 bases between them. Per germline, CDR1 LNHDA and CDR2 SQIVND (reference sequence). The CDR3 consists of 17 residues.

The chain is built from TRBV5-6 and TRBJ2-1; D ambiguous. The CDR3 length is 15 residues. Germline CDR1 is SGHDT and CDR2 is YYEEEE. The V end was cut by 1 base, the J end by 3 bases, with 11 bases between. The CDR3 loop reads CASSLWFDNYNEQFF. Written as DNA, the CDR3 is TGTGCCAGCAGCTTGTGGTTTGACAACTACAATGAGCAGTTCTTC.

V and J are TRBV7-3 and TRBJ2-1, with TRBD2 matching over 10 bases. Trimming took 0 bases from V and 7 from J; bases not matched to a gene: 12. This CDR3 has 18 residues. Germline V lookup: CDR1 SGHTA, CDR2 FQGTGA. CDR3 sequence reads: CASSLTVLAGLMGNEQFF. The CDR3 nucleotides read TGTGCCAGCAGCTTAACGGTACTAGCGGGACTTATGGGGAATGAGCAGTTCTTC.

Of note for this clone: A single base separates this from a much larger clone, so it may be a read error. Within the sample, other DNA sequences also encode this same CDR3. J is TRBJ2-1 and V is TRBV11-3; the D is unclear. The V end was cut by 1 base, the J end by 5 bases, with 3 bases between. The CDR3 covers 12 residues. Germline V lookup: CDR1 SGHNT, CDR2 YENEEA. The CDR3, as DNA: TGTGCCAGCAGCTTAGGGGACAATGAGCAGTTCTTC. Encoded protein: CASSLGDNEQFF.

This clone was observed a few times. The chain carries TRBV14 and TRBJ2-7, with D perhaps TRBD1 (5 bases). Trimming left V 1 base short and J 2 bases short, with 9 bases between. Per germline, CDR1 SGHDN and CDR2 FVKESK. The CDR3 is 14 residues long. The CDR3: CASSQVQGPYEQYF. CDR3 DNA: TGTGCCAGCAGCCAAGTCCAGGGTCCCTACGAGCAGTACTTC.

The V and J genes are TRBV15 and TRBJ1-4; TRBD1 agrees at 7 bases. The germline V gene has CDR1 LNHNV and CDR2 YYDKDF (reference sequence). This CDR3 is built from 16 residues. The trim removed 3 bases at V and 5 bases at J, leaving 9 bases unmatched. This chain's CDR3 is CATSSTSTGLNEKLFF. The CDR3, as DNA: TGTGCCACCAGCAGCACGTCGACAGGGTTAAATGAAAAACTGTTTTTT. The entire variable domain, with the rest obtained from reference TRBV15 and TRBJ1-4, is as follows: DAMVIQNPRYQVTQFGKPVTLSCSQTLNHNVMYWYQQKSSQAPKLLFHYYDKDFNNEADTPDNFQSRRPNTSFCFLDIRSPGLGDTAMYLCATSSTSTGLNEKLFFGSGTQLSVL.

The CDR3 sequence is CASSQGPGHNQPQHF. CDR3 bases: TGCGCCAGCAGCCAAGGCCCAGGACACAATCAGCCCCAGCATTTT. The chain links TRBV4-1 to TRBJ1-5; a possible D gene is TRBD1 (5 bases). Trimming left V 1 base short and J 3 bases short, with 10 bases between. Germline V gene sequence: CDR1 MGHRA, CDR2 YSYEKL. This CDR3 contains 15 residues.

The chain uses TRBV7-7 and TRBJ2-2; no reliable D call. The germline V and J ends were trimmed by 6 bases and 5 bases, with 10 bases remaining between them. Germline V gene sequence: CDR1 SSHAT, CDR2 FNYEAQ (reference sequence). The CDR3 consists of 13 residues. CDR3 residues: CASSSAPTGELFF. The CDR3 DNA reads TGTGCCAGCAGTTCGGCCCCGACCGGGGAGCTGTTTTTT.

This chain links TRBV19 with TRBJ1-5; no firm D call. Germline CDR1 is LNHDA and CDR2 is SQIVND (reference sequence). Trimming took off 3 bases at V and 5 bases at J, with 11 bases between the two ends. CDR3 length: 14 residues. CDR3 loop: CASSIHLLDQPQHF. The DNA of the CDR3 is TGTGCCAGTAGTATCCACCTCCTTGATCAGCCCCAGCATTTT.

The rearrangement uses TRBV28 and TRBJ1-5, with D possibly TRBD1 on 6 matching bases. CDR3 length: 14 residues. Germline V gene sequence: CDR1 MDHEN, CDR2 SYDVKM. V shed 6 bases and J shed 4 bases, with 13 bases lying between them. The CDR3 DNA reads as TGTGCCAGCAGAACAGGGAGGTCAAATCAGCCCCAGCATTTT. Translated: CASRTGRSNQPQHF.

The CDR3 coding sequence is TGTGCCAGCAGCGGGTACAGGGGGAGTAACTATGGCTACACCTTC. Its translation: CASSGYRGSNYGYTF. The gene calls are TRBV5-4 and TRBJ1-2; 8 bases are a match to TRBD1. Germline trimming cut 4 bases from V and 1 base from J; bases unmatched to any gene: 6. Germline lookup yields CDR1 SGHNT and CDR2 YYREEE (reference sequence). The CDR3 is 15 residues long.

The chain links TRBV5-1 to TRBJ1-5; TRBD1 is a possible D gene (5 bases). Trimming took off 0 bases at V and 1 base at J, with 14 bases between the two ends. This CDR3 contains 17 residues. The germline gives CDR1 SGHRS, CDR2 YFSETQ. CDR3 nucleotide sequence: TGCGCCAGCAGCTTGGCCGGCCAGGGTCGGAGCAATCAGCCCCAGCATTTT. This gives the protein CASSLAGQGRSNQPQHF.

This chain links TRBV6-4 with TRBJ2-1, with no clear D. Trimming cost V 0 bases and J 1 base, with 13 bases left between them. Germline lookup yields CDR1 MRHNA and CDR2 SNTAGT. CDR3 length: 17 amino acids. The CDR3 protein is CASSDSRRSFSYNEQFF. CDR3 sequence (DNA): TGTGCCAGCAGTGACTCGAGGCGAAGCTTTTCCTACAATGAGCAGTTCTTC.

V is TRBV6-5 and J is TRBJ2-7; 8 nucleotides line up with TRBD1. This CDR3 contains 15 residues. The germline V gene has CDR1 MNHEY and CDR2 SVGAGI. V lost 0 bases and J lost 3; bases outside the gene matches: 4. CDR3 region: CASSYSAGTGYEQYF. The CDR3 nucleotides are TGTGCCAGCAGTTACTCCGCCGGGACAGGCTACGAGCAGTACTTC.

The CDR3 bases are TGCGCCAGCAGTCACACCCCGACAGGGGGCTTCGACACTGAAGCTTTCTTT. Translation: CASSHTPTGGFDTEAFF. This sequence joins TRBV5-1 and TRBJ1-1; TRBD1 aligns across 10 bases. Germline V gives CDR1 SGHRS, CDR2 YFSETQ. This CDR3 has 17 residues. The V and J ends lost 5 bases and 3 bases, in that order; junction bases with no gene match: 13.

This clone appeared a single time. The chain recombines TRBV10-3 with TRBJ2-7; D is perhaps TRBD1 (6 bases). With 10 bases removed from V and 2 bases from J, the gap between germline ends came to 12 bases. Looked up from germline, CDR1 is ENHRY and CDR2 is SYGVKD. This CDR3 spans 12 amino acids. This CDR3 reads CATVGTTYEQYF. The DNA of the CDR3 is TGTGCCACCGTCGGGACAACCTACGAGCAGTACTTC.

CDR3 amino acids: CASSIGQGLDEQFF. In nucleotides, the CDR3 is TGTGCCAGCAGCATTGGCCAGGGACTGGATGAGCAGTTCTTC. The J gene is TRBJ2-1, the V gene TRBV7-9, with D maybe TRBD2 (6 bases). V was pared by 5 bases and J by 8 bases, with 16 bases between. The V gene's germline CDR1 is SEHNR and CDR2 FQNEAQ (reference sequence). The CDR3 is made up of 14 amino acids.

This chain connects TRBV27 to TRBJ2-7; D is perhaps TRBD1 (5 bases). V lost 0 bases and J lost 2, with 17 bases in between. The CDR3 covers 17 residues. Germline V gives CDR1 MNHEY, CDR2 SMNVEV (reference sequence). CDR3 DNA: TGTGCCAGCAGTTTATCGGGGCTCGTGACGGAACCCTACGAGCAGTACTTC. Translated: CASSLSGLVTEPYEQYF.

The CDR3 loop reads CASSQERGNGPKPHEIKYF. CDR3 sequence (DNA): TGCGCCAGCAGCCAAGAAAGGGGAAATGGGCCCAAGCCCCACGAAATCAAGTACTTC. The chain is built from TRBV4-1 and TRBJ2-5; TRBD1 is a possible D gene (5 bases). Trimming took 0 bases from V and 12 from J, leaving 32 bases between them. This CDR3 is built from 19 residues. The germline V gene encodes CDR1 MGHRA and CDR2 YSYEKL.

The rearrangement joins TRBV28 to TRBJ2-7, with D possibly matching TRBD1 (5 bases). Per the germline V gene, CDR1 is MDHEN and CDR2 is SYDVKM. The CDR3 length is 14 residues. V lost 5 bases and J lost 5, with 16 bases in between. The DNA of the CDR3 is TGTGCCAGCAGTACCCCAGGGAAAGCCCACGAGCAGTACTTC. It is translated as CASSTPGKAHEQYF.

The chain carries TRBV10-3 and TRBJ1-3, with 7 nucleotides matching TRBD1. Germline trimming cut 2 bases from V and 4 bases from J; bases unmatched to any gene: 5. The CDR3 is 15 amino acids. Germline V gene lookup returns CDR1 ENHRY and CDR2 SYGVKD. The CDR3 reads CAISELTGVGNTIYF. CDR3 nucleotides: TGTGCCATCAGTGAGCTTACAGGGGTCGGAAACACCATATATTTT.

The chain has TRBV14 and TRBJ2-2; D not resolved. CDR1 and CDR2 (germline): SGHDN, FVKESK. Trimming left V 2 bases short and J 6 bases short, with 7 bases between. The CDR3 sequence is 13 residues long. The CDR3 loop reads CASSQFVSGELFF. The CDR3 nucleotides are TGTGCCAGCAGCCAATTTGTTTCCGGGGAGCTGTTTTTT.

In regard to this clone: Other DNA sequences of this sample code for an identical CDR3. This sequence joins TRBV28 and TRBJ1-5; D not certain. The length of the CDR3 is 14 residues. The V gene's germline CDR1 is MDHEN and CDR2 SYDVKM. V lost 2 bases, J lost 2 bases, and 7 bases lay in between. The CDR3 reads CASSLGQGNQPQHF. CDR3 bases: TGTGCCAGCAGTTTAGGTCAGGGCAATCAGCCCCAGCATTTT.

This clone was seen just once. The chain employs TRBV9 and TRBJ2-2; no clear D. Trimming took 3 bases from V and 9 from J, leaving 9 bases between them. Looked up from germline, CDR1 is SGDLS and CDR2 is YYNGEE. This CDR3 region has 12 residues. The CDR3 is CASSGKSRELFF. The CDR3 DNA reads TGTGCCAGCAGCGGAAAGTCGAGGGAGCTGTTTTTT.